This passage covers 21 T cell receptor beta chains from one sample sequenced in a study of blood T cell repertoires in COVID-19. Data came from immunoSEQ multiplex PCR; TCRdb stores just in-frame clones and leaves some out. The sample contains some 180,000 clones, 85% to 90% of which appear only once. Sequenced input: PBMCs or T cells enriched from blood (not recorded which). Receptors originate from a woman in her 40s in a cohort exposed to, infected with or recovered from COVID-19 (not recorded which).

The chain is built from TRBV12-3 or TRBV12-4 and TRBJ2-7; maybe TRBD2 (6 bases). The CDR3 spans 13 residues. The germline V and J ends were trimmed by 1 base and 5 bases, with 9 bases remaining between them. CDR3 residues: CASSLGGTHEQYF. CDR3 nucleotide sequence: TGTGCCAGCAGTTTAGGCGGGACCCACGAGCAGTACTTC.

The CDR3 loop is CASSHRDRGIYGYTF. CDR3 nucleotides: TGTGCCAGCAGCCACCGGGACAGGGGGATCTATGGCTACACCTTC. The chain carries TRBV7-8 and TRBJ1-2, with TRBD1 identical over 11 bases. The CDR3 has 15 amino acids. Germline CDR1 SGHVS, CDR2 FQNEAQ. Losses at the gene ends were 5 bases for V and 4 bases for J; bases not matched to a gene: 6.

The chain combines TRBV5-4 with TRBJ1-1; TRBD1 might be the D (6 bases). V was trimmed by 4 bases and J by 3 bases, leaving 10 bases between them. The CDR3 is made up of 13 amino acids. Germline loops: CDR1 SGHNT, CDR2 YYREEE (reference sequence). This CDR3 reads CASSDRLYTEAFF. The CDR3 DNA sequence: TGTGCCAGCAGCGACAGGCTCTACACTGAAGCTTTCTTT.

This chain joins TRBV11-2 and TRBJ1-2; tentatively, D is TRBD1 (5 bases). Germline loops: CDR1 SGHAT, CDR2 FQNNGV. V was trimmed by 5 bases and J by 0 bases, leaving 25 bases between them. This CDR3 spans 19 amino acids. The CDR3 region has the DNA TGTGCCAGCAGCACCTGGACCTTTATTGATGGCAGGGCTAACTATGGCTACACCTTC. It codes for CASSTWTFIDGRANYGYTF.

The J gene is TRBJ2-7, the V gene TRBV19, with TRBD1 matching over 9 bases. V lost 6 bases and J lost 5; bases outside the gene matches: 8. CDR1 and CDR2 (germline): LNHDA, SQIVND (reference sequence). The CDR3 runs 14 residues. The CDR3 DNA sequence: TGTGCCAGTAGGGCCGGGACAGGGTCCCACGAGCAGTACTTC. As protein: CASRAGTGSHEQYF. Full variable domain (rest looked up from reference TRBV19 and TRBJ2-7): DGGITQSPKYLFRKEGQNVTLSCEQNLNHDAMYWYRQDPGQGLRLIYYSQIVNDFQKGDIAEGYSVSREKKESFPLTVTSAQKNPTAFYLCASRAGTGSHEQYFGPGTRLTVT.

V usage is TRBV19 and J usage is TRBJ2-1; 8 nucleotides match TRBD1. Per germline, CDR1 LNHDA and CDR2 SQIVND (reference sequence). V lost 4 bases to trimming and J lost 2 bases; unmatched junction nucleotides: 4. This CDR3 has 15 residues. In DNA, the CDR3 is TGTGCCAGTAGTACAATACAGGGGGCCTACAATGAGCAGTTCTTC. Amino acid sequence: CASSTIQGAYNEQFF.

This clone was counted once. The chain carries TRBV5-6 and TRBJ1-2, with D maybe TRBD1 (5 bases). CDR1 and CDR2 (germline): SGHDT, YYEEEE. The CDR3 loop spans 12 amino acids. Between the trimmed V and J ends, which lost 0 bases and 8 bases, there was a span of 8 bases. The CDR3 spells CASSLGREGYTF. CDR3 sequence (DNA): TGTGCCAGCAGCTTGGGCAGGGAAGGCTACACCTTC.

This chain connects TRBV5-1 to TRBJ1-1; D is possibly TRBD1 (5 bases). The length of the CDR3 is 15 residues. Trimming took 3 bases from V and 0 from J, leaving 12 bases between them. In germline, CDR1 is SGHRS, CDR2 YFSETQ. CDR3 in amino acids: CASSWGTTVNTEAFF. The CDR3 DNA is TGCGCCAGCAGCTGGGGGACTACAGTGAACACTGAAGCTTTCTTT.

The chain carries TRBV7-9 and TRBJ1-2; D unclear. The CDR3 covers 16 residues. V was clipped by 4 bases and J by 5 bases, with 20 bases between them. Germline V gives CDR1 SEHNR, CDR2 FQNEAQ (reference sequence). DNA of the CDR3: TGTGCCAGCAGCTCCACCGCAGTCGTATCGAATTATGGCTACACCTTC. Its protein is CASSSTAVVSNYGYTF.

The gene calls are TRBV4-2 and TRBJ2-7; 8 nucleotides align to TRBD2. V trimming: 3 bases; J trimming: 4 bases; junction bases outside the gene matches: 8. The CDR3 has 15 residues. Germline CDR1 LGHNA, CDR2 YNFKEQ. CDR3 in amino acids: CASSHGVGREYEQYF. In nucleotides, the CDR3 is TGTGCCAGCAGCCACGGAGTCGGGAGGGAATACGAGCAGTACTTC.

In its sample, this clone was seen many times. CDR3 DNA: TGTGCCAGTACCGATCACCCAGGGGCGGGCGAGCAGTACTTC. Amino acids: CASTDHPGAGEQYF. The V and J genes are TRBV2 and TRBJ2-7; possibly TRBD1 for D (6 bases). Trimming left V 9 bases short and J 6 bases short, with 21 bases between. The CDR3 contains 14 residues. Germline V gene lookup returns CDR1 SNHLY and CDR2 FYNNEI.

The genes are TRBV7-2 and TRBJ1-1, with 9 bases that match TRBD1. Germline values: CDR1 SGHTA, CDR2 FQGNSA. Germline trimming cut 5 bases from V and 5 bases from J; bases unmatched to any gene: 6. CDR3 size: 14 residues. The CDR3 sequence is CASSRGTGLTEAFF. Here the CDR3 DNA reads TGTGCCAGCAGCAGAGGGACAGGGCTGACTGAAGCTTTCTTT.

This rearrangement joins TRBV6-5 to TRBJ2-7, with 8 bases that match TRBD1. Germline CDR1 and CDR2: MNHEY and SVGAGI. V lost 10 bases and J lost 7; bases outside the gene matches: 15. CDR3 size: 14 residues. The CDR3 DNA follows: TGTGCCACCCCGGACAGGGCCCCGGATTGGGAGCAGTACTTC. Translated: CATPDRAPDWEQYF.

This clone is a singleton in its sample. The chain carries TRBV9 and TRBJ2-3, with D tentatively TRBD1 (6 bases). Germline assignment: CDR1 SGDLS and CDR2 YYNGEE. The CDR3 covers 15 residues. Trimming shortened V by 0 bases and J by 1 base, and 9 bases separated the two germline ends. The CDR3 here is CASSVEDRRTDTQYF. The CDR3 region has the DNA TGTGCCAGCAGCGTAGAGGACAGACGCACAGATACGCAGTATTTT. The full variable domain, its missing parts supplied by reference TRBV9 and TRBJ2-3, is DSGVTQTPKHLITATGQRVTLRCSPRSGDLSVYWYQQSLDQGLQFLIQYYNGEERAKGNILERFSAQQFPDLHSELNLSSLELGDSALYFCASSVEDRRTDTQYFGPGTRLTVL.

J is TRBJ2-7 and V is TRBV5-6, with 9 bases matching TRBD1. The CDR3 covers 18 residues. CDR1 and CDR2 from the germline V gene are SGHDT and YYEEEE. After removal of 0 bases from V and 5 bases from J, the junction contained 15 bases not matched to a gene. The DNA for the CDR3 is TGTGCCAGCAGCTTGGTCCCGGGACAGGGAGGTACTGGGGACGAGCAGTACTTC. It translates to CASSLVPGQGGTGDEQYF.

The chain couples TRBV5-8 to TRBJ1-2; D is unclear. Trimming took off 4 bases at V and 8 bases at J, with 15 bases between the two ends. The CDR3 loop spans 13 amino acids. In germline, CDR1 is SGHTS, CDR2 YDEGEE. The CDR3 DNA is TGTGCCAGCAGCATCAGTGCGCGGAGAGGCTACACCTTC. Translation gives CASSISARRGYTF.

The chain uses TRBV4-3 and TRBJ2-3, with TRBD1 matching over 7 bases. The CDR3 is 19 residues long. The germline CDR1 and CDR2 sequences are LGHNA and YSLEER. J was trimmed by 1 base and V by 1 base; bases with no gene match: 14. CDR3 amino acids: CASSQAYPLRGRGTDTQYF. CDR3 bases: TGCGCCAGCAGCCAAGCCTACCCCTTAAGGGGGCGAGGCACAGATACGCAGTATTTT.

The chain links TRBV6-5 to TRBJ2-7; 9 bases align to TRBD1. V was pared by 2 bases and J by 2 bases, with 7 bases of the junction left unmatched. CDR1 and CDR2 from the germline V gene are MNHEY and SVGAGI. The CDR3 sequence is 16 residues long. CDR3 bases: TGTGCCAGCAGTTACAGTTGGACAGGGGACCCCTACGAGCAGTACTTC. It yields the protein CASSYSWTGDPYEQYF.

The rearrangement joins TRBV6-1 to TRBJ1-2, with D possibly TRBD1 on 6 matching bases. Between the trimmed V and J ends, which lost 2 bases and 3 bases, there was a span of 16 bases. Looked up from germline, CDR1 is MNHNS and CDR2 is SASEGT. The CDR3 contains 16 residues. The CDR3 DNA is TGTGCCAGCAGTGAAAGAAGCAACAGGGCGTACTATGGCTACACCTTC. It translates to CASSERSNRAYYGYTF.

This clone was seen once. The chain employs TRBV2 and TRBJ1-1; TRBD1 is a possible D gene (5 bases). V lost 5 bases and J lost 5, with 18 bases in between. CDR1 is SNHLY, CDR2 FYNNEI, per germline. CDR3 size: 15 residues. CDR3 sequence reads: CASSSVVPRGTEAFF. CDR3 in DNA: TGTGCCAGCAGTTCGGTTGTGCCCCGGGGGACTGAAGCTTTCTTT.

This clone was detected only a few times. The chain links TRBV30 to TRBJ1-5, with 9 bases identical to TRBD1. This CDR3 has 16 residues. Germline CDR1 reads GTSNPN; CDR2 reads SVGIG (reference sequence). The ends lost 2 bases at V and 5 bases at J; junction bases unmatched: 10. DNA for the CDR3: TGTGCCTGGAGTCACACAGGGGGCGCGGAGGATCAGCCCCAGCATTTT. Amino acid sequence: CAWSHTGGAEDQPQHF. The whole variable domain, remainder taken from reference TRBV30 and TRBJ1-5, is SQTIHQWPATLVQPVGSPLSLECTVEGTSNPNLYWYRQAAGRGLQLLFYSVGIGQISSEVPQNLSASRPQDRQFILSSKKLLLSDSGFYLCAWSHTGGAEDQPQHFGDGTRLSIL.